The clone carrying this T cell receptor (beta chain) was recorded a few times. In the authors' workflow: Reference gene primer amplification in the assay estimated nucleated cell counts. Assay used: immunoSEQ multiplex PCR; TCRdb lists only in-frame clones, some missing. V, J and clone size were drawn from that table, and D and trimming were deduced from the DNA. This table has approximately 110,000 clones, 70% to 90% appearing once. The data derive from a study of blood T cell repertoires in COVID-19. Looking at the study overall: From T cells, B-cell-depleted T cells, or PBMCs came the material, which was cDNA or gDNA.

The clonotype comes from a man aged 35 to 55 with acute or convalescent COVID-19. Source material: peripheral blood.

The CDR3 DNA follows: TGTGCCAGCAGACCACTAGCGGGGCGGGGGTCCTACGAGCAGTACTTC. Its translation: CASRPLAGRGSYEQYF. V gene TRBV5-8 combines with J gene TRBJ2-7; 10 bases are shared with TRBD2. The CDR3 is 16 residues long. Germline CDR1 and CDR2: SGHTS and YDEGEE. With V trimmed by 5 bases and J by 1 base, 9 bases remained unmatched.